These 28 T cell receptor beta chains were sequenced from one sample in a study of early T cells in non-severe SARS-CoV-2 infection. TCRdb re-called the 5' RACE reads through MiXCR, storing one row per CDR3 protein. The sample yields 25,000 to 30,000 distinct CDR3 sequences, 5.7% seen once. Sequenced: whole blood. The receptors derive from an adult who was a healthcare worker with PCR-confirmed SARS-CoV-2 infection or an uninfected control (not recorded which).

The table lists this clonotype with many counts. V and J are TRBV6-5 and TRBJ1-5; D possibly corresponds to TRBD1 (5 bases). V lost 6 bases, J lost 0 bases, and 15 bases lay in between. The length of the CDR3 is 16 residues. CDR1 and CDR2 (germline): MNHEY, SVGAGI. CDR3 sequence (DNA): TGTGCCAGCAGCCCGAGACAGACATATAGCAATCAGCCCCAGCATTTT. The encoded protein is CASSPRQTYSNQPQHF.

This clonotype was counted at least ten times. The chain couples TRBV28 to TRBJ1-1, with D perhaps TRBD1 (5 bases). This CDR3 comprises 11 residues. From germline, CDR1 is MDHEN and CDR2 SYDVKM. Trimming removed 8 bases from V and 2 bases from J, with 6 bases in between. This chain's CDR3 is CASQGNTEAFF. The CDR3 nucleotides are TGTGCCAGCCAGGGAAACACTGAAGCTTTCTTT.

This clonotype showed up many times. This sequence joins TRBV7-2 and TRBJ2-5; D is perhaps TRBD2 (7 bases). The germline CDR1 and CDR2 sequences are SGHTA and FQGNSA. V gave up 8 bases and J gave up 2 bases, with 12 bases separating them. The CDR3 runs to 13 residues. CDR3 in DNA: TGTGCCAGCGCACGGGGGGCGCAAGAGACCCAGTACTTC. Translated: CASARGAQETQYF.

In its sample, this clonotype was seen many times. The V call is TRBV5-6, the J call TRBJ2-5; TRBD2 agrees at 11 bases. Germline V gene lookup returns CDR1 SGHDT and CDR2 YYEEEE. CDR3 length: 16 residues. Trimming removed 2 bases from V and 1 base from J; junction bases left unmatched: 4. In DNA form, the CDR3 reads TGTGCCAGCAGCTTATTAGCGGGGGGGCTCCAAGAGACCCAGTACTTC. Protein: CASSLLAGGLQETQYF.

The table lists this clonotype with many counts. The V and J genes are TRBV20-1 and TRBJ1-5; no clear D. This CDR3 is 14 amino acids long. Trimming removed 4 bases from V and 0 bases from J, with 10 bases in between. Germline CDR1 reads DFQATT; CDR2 reads SNEGSKA (reference sequence). CDR3 sequence (DNA): TGCAGTGCTAATCCACACGATAGCAATCAGCCCCAGCATTTT. It yields the protein CSANPHDSNQPQHF.

This clonotype was counted ten times or more. V and J are TRBV20-1 and TRBJ2-3; D may be TRBD1 or TRBD2 (6 bases each). V dropped 3 bases and J dropped 6 bases, with 19 bases sitting between them. This CDR3 is 15 amino acids long. Germline V gives CDR1 DFQATT, CDR2 SNEGSKA (reference sequence). Here the CDR3 reads CSASFVGGIGDTQYF. The CDR3 DNA reads TGCAGTGCTAGCTTCGTAGGGGGGATTGGGGATACGCAGTATTTT.

The chain is built from TRBV6-1 and TRBJ2-6, with no clear D. The V and J ends lost 2 bases and 0 bases respectively, with 8 bases between them. CDR1 MNHNS and CDR2 SASEGT come from the germline V gene. CDR3 length equals 16 residues. CDR3 amino acids: CASSEWAGSGANVLTF. DNA of the CDR3: TGTGCCAGCAGTGAATGGGCAGGCTCTGGGGCCAACGTCCTGACTTTC.

Ten or more counts support this clonotype. The chain couples TRBV5-1 to TRBJ2-3, with 10 positions matching TRBD1. V gave up 1 base and J gave up 4 bases; unmatched junction bases: 6. There are 16 residues in the CDR3. CDR1 is SGHRS, CDR2 YFSETQ, per germline. The DNA of the CDR3 is TGCGCCAGCAGCTTGCGGGGGACAGGGGTCGCAGATACGCAGTATTTT. Amino acid sequence: CASSLRGTGVADTQYF.

This clonotype was found many times. This sequence joins TRBV7-2 and TRBJ2-5; TRBD1 or TRBD2 may be the D gene (5 bases each). Germline V gives CDR1 SGHTA, CDR2 FQGNSA. Between the trimmed V and J ends, which lost 5 bases and 2 bases, there was a span of 18 bases. The CDR3 length is 16 residues. The CDR3 region has the DNA TGTGCCAGCAGCCCTGGACTTACAGGTCGGCAAGAGACCCAGTACTTC. The encoded protein is CASSPGLTGRQETQYF.

This clonotype was seen many times. The chain recombines TRBV6-1 with TRBJ1-1, with TRBD1 matching 10 bases. CDR1 and CDR2 from the germline V gene are MNHNS and SASEGT. V trimming: 3 bases; J trimming: 5 bases; junction bases outside the gene matches: 12. CDR3 length equals 17 residues. The CDR3, as DNA: TGTGCCAGCAGTGACTTCCGGGACAGGGGATCGAGTACTGAAGCTTTCTTT. As protein: CASSDFRDRGSSTEAFF.

In its sample, this clonotype was seen many times. The gene calls are TRBV18 and TRBJ1-3, with D tentatively TRBD1 (5 bases). CDR1 KGHSH and CDR2 LQKENI come from the germline V gene. The CDR3 runs to 12 residues. Between the trimmed V and J ends, which lost 2 bases and 12 bases, there was a span of 11 bases. The chain's CDR3 is CASSPGDQIIYF. Here the CDR3 DNA reads TGTGCCAGCTCACCAGGGGACCAGATCATATATTTT.

The gene calls are TRBV29-1 and TRBJ1-2, with D unclear. V lost 6 bases to trimming and J lost 1 base, with 6 bases between them. Germline CDR1 is SQVTM and CDR2 is ANQGSEA. The CDR3 consists of 11 residues. The CDR3 loop reads CSVPFNYGYTF. The CDR3 DNA reads as TGCAGCGTCCCCTTTAACTATGGCTACACCTTC.

At least ten counts were recorded for this clonotype. The chain carries TRBV10-3 and TRBJ2-1; 7 bases are shared with TRBD1. V lost 0 bases to trimming and J lost 0 bases; unmatched junction nucleotides: 2. CDR1 and CDR2 (germline): ENHRY, SYGVKD. This CDR3 has 16 amino acids. CDR3 coding DNA: TGTGCCATCAGTGAGTCAGGGGACAGCTCCTACAATGAGCAGTTCTTC. This gives the protein CAISESGDSSYNEQFF.

This clonotype was found many times. The genes are TRBV4-3 and TRBJ1-4, with D possibly being TRBD1 (5 bases). Per the germline V gene, CDR1 is LGHNA and CDR2 is YSLEER. This CDR3 is built from 15 residues. The V gene lost 0 bases and the J gene lost 4 bases, with 9 bases spanning the gap. The chain's CDR3 is CASSQEGPSNEKLFF. In nucleotides, the CDR3 is TGCGCCAGCAGCCAAGAGGGGCCGAGTAATGAAAAACTGTTTTTT.

The V and J genes are TRBV7-9 and TRBJ2-7; tentatively, D is TRBD1 (5 bases). The germline gives CDR1 SEHNR, CDR2 FQNEAQ (reference sequence). V was trimmed by 6 bases and J by 5 bases, leaving 8 bases between them. The length of the CDR3 is 11 residues. The CDR3 here is CASRSGNEQYF. The CDR3 coding sequence is TGTGCCAGCAGGTCAGGGAACGAGCAGTACTTC.

This clonotype was seen many times. This chain uses TRBV20-1 with TRBJ1-2, with a tentative D call TRBD1 (5 bases). The CDR3 runs to 12 residues. Deletions cut 1 base from V and 6 bases from J, with 9 bases between. CDR1 and CDR2 from the germline V gene are DFQATT and SNEGSKA (reference sequence). CDR3: CSARVGEDGYTF. CDR3 nucleotides: TGCAGTGCTAGAGTAGGGGAGGATGGCTACACCTTC.

This clonotype was counted many times. J is TRBJ2-7 and V is TRBV20-1; possible D gene TRBD2, 6 bases. Germline CDR1 is DFQATT and CDR2 is SNEGSKA (reference sequence). The V gene lost 5 bases and the J gene lost 3 bases, with 14 bases spanning the gap. The CDR3 length is 13 residues. The CDR3 sequence is CSALSGPSYEQYF. The DNA of the CDR3 is TGCAGTGCTCTAAGCGGGCCTAGCTACGAGCAGTACTTC.

This clonotype was picked up many times. The CDR3 region is CASSYGDRPGGYTF. The CDR3 nucleotides read TGTGCCAGCAGTTACGGGGACAGGCCAGGGGGCTACACCTTC. V gene TRBV6-6 combines with J gene TRBJ1-2; 8 nucleotides match TRBD1. The CDR3 spans 14 residues. CDR1 is MNHNY, CDR2 SVGAGI, per germline (reference sequence). With V trimmed by 2 bases and J by 8 bases, 7 bases remained unmatched.

This clonotype was counted ten times or more. The J gene is TRBJ1-5, the V gene TRBV19, with TRBD1 matching 7 bases. Germline CDR1 and CDR2: LNHDA and SQIVND (reference sequence). V shed 8 bases and J 3 bases; nucleotides not matched to a gene: 4. This CDR3 has 13 amino acids. The CDR3 DNA sequence: TGTGCCAGTGGGGACAGCGCCAATCAGCCCCAGCATTTT. Amino acid sequence: CASGDSANQPQHF. Filled out from reference TRBV19 and TRBJ1-5, the complete variable domain reads DGGITQSPKYLFRKEGQNVTLSCEQNLNHDAMYWYRQDPGQGLRLIYYSQIVNDFQKGDIAEGYSVSREKKESFPLTVTSAQKNPTAFYLCASGDSANQPQHFGDGTRLSIL.

This clonotype was counted at least ten times. The V gene is TRBV7-6, the J gene TRBJ2-6, with 7 bases matching TRBD1. The V gene end was trimmed by 1 base and the J gene end by 0 bases; junction bases not matched to a gene: 3. Germline lookup yields CDR1 SGHVS and CDR2 FNYEAQ. The CDR3 loop spans 17 amino acids. The CDR3 here is CASSLGQGTSGANVLTF. DNA for the CDR3: TGTGCCAGCAGCTTAGGACAGGGTACCTCTGGGGCCAACGTCCTGACTTTC.

This clonotype was seen ten or more times. The genes are TRBV20-1 and TRBJ1-6; D gene ambiguous. The germline gives CDR1 DFQATT, CDR2 SNEGSKA (reference sequence). This CDR3 is built from 13 residues. Trimming shortened V by 0 bases and J by 8 bases, and 8 bases separated the two germline ends. CDR3 bases: TGCAGTGCTAGAGATCGTTTGGATTCACCCCTCCACTTT. Protein: CSARDRLDSPLHF.

This clonotype is medium-sized within its sample. The chain has TRBV27 and TRBJ1-1; possibly TRBD1 for D (6 bases). The V and J ends lost 5 bases and 8 bases respectively, with 12 bases between them. The CDR3 loop spans 12 amino acids. Germline CDR1 MNHEY, CDR2 SMNVEV (reference sequence). The chain's CDR3 is CASSAVGTEAFF. The CDR3 coding sequence is TGTGCCAGCAGTGCCGTCGGGACAGAAGCTTTCTTT.

This clonotype has ten or more counts. This rearrangement joins TRBV14 to TRBJ2-5; TRBD2 might be the D (5 bases). The CDR3 totals 14 residues. The ends were cut back, 3 bases at V and 3 bases at J, with 11 bases in the middle. Germline values: CDR1 SGHDN, CDR2 FVKESK. CDR3 sequence (DNA): TGTGCCAGCAGCCAGACTGGACTGGAAGAGACCCAGTACTTC. This translates into CASSQTGLEETQYF.

This clonotype has ten or more counts. The rearrangement links TRBV29-1 to TRBJ2-7, with a tentative D call TRBD2 (6 bases). Trimming stripped 1 base from V and 2 bases from J, with 15 bases between. Germline CDR1 reads SQVTM; CDR2 reads ANQGSEA. The CDR3 runs to 15 residues. Here the CDR3 reads CSVEGTGDTTYEQYF. CDR3 nucleotides: TGCAGCGTTGAAGGGACGGGGGATACCACCTACGAGCAGTACTTC.

In its sample, this clonotype ranks as medium-sized. The DNA for the CDR3 is TGTGCCAGCAGCTCGGACCCGTCCGGTGAGCAGTTCTTC. Protein: CASSSDPSGEQFF. The V gene is TRBV5-5, the J gene TRBJ2-1, with D unresolved. Trimming cost V 3 bases and J 9 bases, with 13 bases left between them. The CDR3 runs to 13 residues. From germline, CDR1 is SGHKS and CDR2 YYEKEE (reference sequence).

This clonotype came up a few times. CDR3 in amino acids: CASSLAIAGDTDTQYF. DNA of the CDR3: TGTGCCAGCAGCTTAGCCATAGCGGGAGACACAGATACGCAGTATTTT. The rearrangement joins TRBV7-9 to TRBJ2-3; TRBD2 matches at 9 bases. With V trimmed by 0 bases and J by 2 bases, 3 bases remained unmatched. CDR3 length equals 16 residues. CDR1 and CDR2 (germline): SEHNR, FQNEAQ (reference sequence).

This clonotype was seen repeatedly, ten times or more. The chain couples TRBV20-1 to TRBJ1-5, with unresolved D. The germline V and J ends were trimmed by 4 bases and 6 bases, with 10 bases remaining between them. The CDR3 has 12 amino acids. The germline CDR1 and CDR2 sequences are DFQATT and SNEGSKA (reference sequence). Here the CDR3 DNA reads TGCAGTGCTAAACGGGCGGGTCAGCCCCAGCATTTT. Protein: CSAKRAGQPQHF.

The chain joins TRBV27 to TRBJ2-1; TRBD2 matches 9 bases. V was clipped by 1 base and J by 7 bases; unmatched bases: 11. The CDR3 runs to 17 residues. The germline V gene has CDR1 MNHEY and CDR2 SMNVEV (reference sequence). CDR3 coding DNA: TGTGCCAGCAGTTTATTATTTCCGAGCGGGGGGTTAAATGAGCAGTTCTTC. Its protein product is CASSLLFPSGGLNEQFF.